These 23 T cell receptor beta chains were all obtained from the same sample, sequenced in a study of cytomegalovirus exposure and HLA in healthy donors. PCR employed 60 Vbeta and 13 Jbeta primers. Libraries were prepared by immunoSEQ multiplex PCR; TCRdb keeps only in-frame clonotypes and omits some of them. The table records about 130,000 clones, about 85% of them present only once. Sequenced: PBMCs. These receptors were obtained from a boy younger than 18 in good health and CMV-seronegative.

The chain joins TRBV19 to TRBJ1-1, with 7 positions matching TRBD1. With 8 bases clipped from V and 3 bases from J, the junction kept 9 bases outside the gene matches. The CDR3 contains 14 residues. Germline V gene lookup returns CDR1 LNHDA and CDR2 SQIVND (reference sequence). The CDR3 DNA is TGTGCCAGTGTCCAGGAGGGGGCGTACACTGAAGCTTTCTTT. It is translated as CASVQEGAYTEAFF.

The chain combines TRBV5-6 with TRBJ2-5, with 10 bases that match TRBD2. This CDR3 spans 15 amino acids. Germline trimming cut 4 bases from V and 1 base from J; bases unmatched to any gene: 4. Germline-derived CDR1 and CDR2 are SGHDT and YYEEEE. CDR3 protein: CASSRLAGVQETQYF. The CDR3 DNA reads as TGTGCCAGCAGCAGACTAGCGGGCGTCCAAGAGACCCAGTACTTC.

This chain uses TRBV25-1 with TRBJ1-6; D is perhaps TRBD1 (6 bases). Trimming stripped 9 bases from V and 0 bases from J, with 18 bases between. This CDR3 region has 17 residues. Germline CDR1 MGHDK, CDR2 SYGVNS. CDR3 sequence reads: CASGTGTRSSYNSPLHF. DNA of the CDR3: TGTGCCAGTGGAACAGGGACAAGGAGCTCCTATAATTCACCCCTCCACTTT.

This chain links TRBV11-3 with TRBJ2-1; the match to TRBD2 covers 14 bases. Germline V CDR1 and CDR2: SGHNT, YENEEA. V trimming: 5 bases; J trimming: 6 bases; junction bases outside the gene matches: 9. The CDR3 is 17 amino acids. The CDR3 DNA sequence: TGTGCCAGCAGCCCCGGCACCGGGACTAGCGGGAGCAATGAGCAGTTCTTC. Protein: CASSPGTGTSGSNEQFF.

The chain joins TRBV6-4 to TRBJ2-3, with D perhaps matching TRBD2 (6 bases). This CDR3 spans 15 amino acids. The germline gives CDR1 MRHNA, CDR2 SNTAGT. V was cut by 0 bases and J by 2 bases, with 9 bases left in between. CDR3 protein: CASSDSASATDTQYF. As DNA, the CDR3 is TGTGCCAGCAGTGACTCGGCTAGCGCCACAGATACGCAGTATTTT.

The J gene is TRBJ2-5, the V gene TRBV6-1; no clear D. From germline, CDR1 is MNHNS and CDR2 SASEGT. The V end was cut by 4 bases, the J end by 2 bases, with 8 bases between. CDR3 size: 13 residues. The CDR3 DNA reads as TGTGCCAGCAGTGTAACGGTGCAAGAGACCCAGTACTTC. Amino acids: CASSVTVQETQYF.

This clone turned up a few times. This rearrangement joins TRBV6-5 to TRBJ2-7, with 7 bases matching TRBD2. The trim removed 8 bases at V and 3 bases at J, leaving 10 bases unmatched. The germline V gene encodes CDR1 MNHEY and CDR2 SVGAGI. The CDR3 is made up of 14 amino acids. CDR3 residues: CASGQPAGIYEQYF. CDR3 nucleotides: TGTGCCAGCGGCCAGCCAGCGGGAATCTACGAGCAGTACTTC.

The chain joins TRBV7-9 to TRBJ2-1; the D gene is possibly TRBD2 (6 bases). Trimming removed 1 base at V and 5 bases at J, with 15 bases between. The length of the CDR3 is 16 residues. Germline CDR1 is SEHNR and CDR2 is FQNEAQ (reference sequence). The CDR3 DNA follows: TGTGCCAGCAGCTTAGTTGAGGGCGGGGCAAACAATGAGCAGTTCTTC. This gives the protein CASSLVEGGANNEQFF. The full variable domain, completed using reference TRBV7-9 and TRBJ2-1, is DTGVSQNPRHKITKRGQNVTFRCDPISEHNRLYWYRQTLGQGPEFLTYFQNEAQLEKSRLLSDRFSAERPKGSFSTLEIQRTEQGDSAMYLCASSLVEGGANNEQFFGPGTRLTVL.

The V call is TRBV5-1, the J call TRBJ2-1; TRBD1 agrees at 8 bases. In germline, CDR1 is SGHRS, CDR2 YFSETQ. This CDR3 region has 15 residues. The V segment lost 0 bases and the J segment 5 bases; nucleotides outside the gene matches: 4. In DNA, the CDR3 is TGCGCCAGCAGCTTGGCAGGGGGCGCGAACAATGAGCAGTTCTTC. Translating it yields CASSLAGGANNEQFF.

J is TRBJ1-1 and V is TRBV6-5, with a tentative D call TRBD1 (6 bases). The germline V gene has CDR1 MNHEY and CDR2 SVGAGI. V shed 2 bases and J shed 4 bases, with 8 bases lying between them. This CDR3 has 13 amino acids. CDR3 bases: TGTGCCAGCAGTTACACCAGGGGCACTGAAGCTTTCTTT. It translates to CASSYTRGTEAFF.

V gene TRBV15 combines with J gene TRBJ1-1; possible D gene TRBD1, 5 bases. Trimming shortened V by 4 bases and J by 3 bases, and 9 bases separated the two germline ends. Germline V gene lookup returns CDR1 LNHNV and CDR2 YYDKDF (reference sequence). The CDR3 length is 13 residues. CDR3 sequence reads: CATSTQGDTEAFF. CDR3 nucleotide sequence: TGTGCCACCAGCACTCAAGGGGACACTGAAGCTTTCTTT.

Regarding this clone: One end of the junction fails to match germline, which may point to a read error. V is TRBV6-6 and J is TRBJ1-2, with TRBD1 matching over 11 bases. The CDR3 spans 16 residues. CDR1 and CDR2 from the germline V gene are MNHNY and SVGAGI (reference sequence). The CDR3 region has the DNA TGTGCCAGCAGCTACACCCCGGACAGGGGGCCCTATGGCTACCCCTTC. Translating gives CASSYTPDRGPYGYPF.

CDR3: CASSLGVEGEQYF. Here the CDR3 DNA reads TGCGCCAGCAGCTTGGGGGTCGAGGGCGAGCAGTACTTC. The J gene is TRBJ2-7, the V gene TRBV5-1, with a weak D call TRBD2 (5 bases). The CDR3 is 13 amino acids. Between the trimmed V and J ends, which lost 0 bases and 6 bases, there was a span of 10 bases. Germline values: CDR1 SGHRS, CDR2 YFSETQ.

The chain has TRBV14 and TRBJ1-4; maybe TRBD1 (6 bases). V lost 1 base, J lost 4 bases, and 16 bases lay in between. CDR3 size: 17 residues. CDR1 SGHDN and CDR2 FVKESK come from the germline V gene. This CDR3 is CASSQGNRAYGNEKLFF. CDR3 bases: TGTGCCAGCAGCCAAGGAAACAGGGCATATGGTAATGAAAAACTGTTTTTT.

As for this clone: A junction boundary mismatches the germline segment, possibly from a read error. The chain joins TRBV29-1 to TRBJ2-5; D is perhaps TRBD2 (6 bases). The J call is doubtful: the DNA matches TRBJ2-7 better. Germline V CDR1 and CDR2: SQVTM, ANQGSEA. CDR3 length: 13 residues. CDR3 sequence reads: CSVEGVEGYEQYF. CDR3 bases: TGCAGCGTCGAAGGAGTGGAGGGCTACGAGCAGTACTTC.

V usage is TRBV7-2 and J usage is TRBJ1-2; unclear D gene. CDR1 and CDR2 (germline): SGHTA, FQGNSA. The CDR3 is 15 residues long. V was pared by 5 bases and J by 8 bases, with 21 bases between. CDR3 region: CASSPRRADYVGYTF. CDR3 nucleotides: TGTGCCAGCAGCCCGAGGCGGGCAGACTATGTGGGCTACACCTTC.

V and J are TRBV16 and TRBJ2-2; D not certain. CDR3 length: 14 residues. Trimming took 1 base from V and 3 from J, leaving 6 bases between them. Germline-derived CDR1 and CDR2 are KGHSY and FQNENV. The CDR3 is CASSQWADTGELFF. As DNA, the CDR3 is TGTGCCAGCAGCCAATGGGCAGACACCGGGGAGCTGTTTTTT.

The chain carries TRBV6-1 and TRBJ1-2; possible D gene TRBD1, 5 bases. V lost 4 bases and J 8 bases, leaving 14 bases between the germline ends. The length of the CDR3 is 13 residues. Germline CDR1 reads MNHNS; CDR2 reads SASEGT. The CDR3 sequence: CASSVNRPEGYTF. CDR3 in DNA: TGTGCCAGCAGTGTCAACAGGCCAGAGGGCTACACCTTC.

In DNA, the CDR3 is TGTGCCAGCAGCCAGTTTGAGACCCAGTACTTC. It encodes CASSQFETQYF. The chain combines TRBV11-2 with TRBJ2-5, with no clear D. This CDR3 is built from 11 residues. The germline V and J ends were trimmed by 5 bases and 5 bases, with 6 bases remaining between them. Germline CDR1 and CDR2: SGHAT and FQNNGV. The full variable domain, in which reference TRBV11-2 and TRBJ2-5 provide the parts outside the CDR3, is EAGVAQSPRYKIIEKRQSVAFWCNPISGHATLYWYQQILGQGPKLLIQFQNNGVVDDSQLPKDRFSAERLKGVDSTLKIQPAKLEDSAVYLCASSQFETQYFGPGTRLLVL.

The J gene is TRBJ1-2, the V gene TRBV5-6; 8 bases align to TRBD1. V lost 4 bases to trimming and J lost 8 bases; unmatched junction nucleotides: 13. Germline V gene lookup returns CDR1 SGHDT and CDR2 YYEEEE. CDR3 length: 15 residues. The CDR3 DNA sequence: TGTGCCAGCAGCCTACCAGGACAGGGCACATTCGGCTACACCTTC. As protein: CASSLPGQGTFGYTF. Full variable domain (remainder filled in from reference TRBV5-6 and TRBJ1-2): DAGVTQSPTHLIKTRGQQVTLRCSPKSGHDTVSWYQQALGQGPQFIFQYYEEEERQRGNFPDRFSGHQFPNYSSELNVNALLLGDSALYLCASSLPGQGTFGYTFGSGTRLTVV.

The chain recombines TRBV30 with TRBJ2-1; 7 positions agree with TRBD1. The junction had 5 bases not matched to a gene; V was cut back by 3 bases and J by 9 bases. The CDR3 length is 12 residues. Germline CDR1 GTSNPN, CDR2 SVGIG (reference sequence). The CDR3, as DNA: TGTGCCTGGAGCCAGACAGGGATTGAGCAGTTCTTC. This gives the protein CAWSQTGIEQFF.

This chain uses TRBV4-1 with TRBJ2-7; possible D gene TRBD1, 5 bases. CDR3 length equals 11 residues. The V gene's germline CDR1 is MGHRA and CDR2 YSYEKL. V was cut by 3 bases and J by 5 bases, with 5 bases left in between. In DNA form, the CDR3 reads TGCGCCAGCAGCCAGGACAACGAGCAGTACTTC. Protein: CASSQDNEQYF.

This sequence joins TRBV6-1 and TRBJ2-5, with D maybe TRBD1 (7 bases). Germline V gene sequence: CDR1 MNHNS, CDR2 SASEGT. There are 12 residues in the CDR3. The V gene lost 11 bases and the J gene lost 2 bases, with 12 bases spanning the gap. The CDR3 spells CAGGTAQETQYF. The CDR3 DNA is TGTGCCGGAGGGACAGCACAAGAGACCCAGTACTTC.